Each of the 11 T cell receptor beta chains below was sequenced from the same sample in a study of blood T cell repertoires in COVID-19. Libraries were prepared by immunoSEQ multiplex PCR; TCRdb keeps only in-frame clonotypes and omits some of them. Counted here are 450,000 to 500,000 clones, around 85% occurring once; the ten biggest clones make up approximately 3.4%. Sequencing was done on a sample of peripheral blood. These receptors were collected from a human donor in a cohort sampled during active COVID-19.

The chain carries TRBV5-4 and TRBJ2-7, with 8 bases aligning to TRBD2. The CDR3 runs 13 residues. J was trimmed by 6 bases and V by 4 bases; bases with no gene match: 6. Germline assignment: CDR1 SGHNT and CDR2 YYREEE (reference sequence). CDR3 DNA sequence: TGTGCCAGCAGCCCCGGGGGGGCAGGCGAGCAGTACTTC. Translated: CASSPGGAGEQYF.

The rearrangement joins TRBV10-1 to TRBJ2-5; 8 bases fit TRBD1. Trimming took 6 bases from V and 5 from J; bases not matched to a gene: 5. In germline, CDR1 is WNHNN, CDR2 SYGVQD (reference sequence). CDR3 length: 13 amino acids. This CDR3 is CASSAGGAETQYF. In DNA form, the CDR3 reads TGCGCCAGCAGCGCAGGGGGCGCCGAGACCCAGTACTTC.

The chain is built from TRBV7-9 and TRBJ1-5; 12 bases line up with TRBD1. Germline CDR1 reads SEHNR; CDR2 reads FQNEAQ (reference sequence). The ends lost 5 bases at V and 4 bases at J; junction bases unmatched: 3. The CDR3 is 15 residues long. CDR3 sequence: CASSAGQGANQPQHF. As DNA, the CDR3 is TGTGCCAGCAGCGCGGGACAGGGGGCGAATCAGCCCCAGCATTTT.

The CDR3 spells CASSGGASGSTGELFF. CDR3 nucleotides: TGTGCCAGCAGCGGGGGGGCTAGCGGGAGCACCGGGGAGCTGTTTTTT. The V call is TRBV5-8, the J call TRBJ2-2; the match to TRBD2 covers 10 bases. Germline V gene data show CDR1 as SGHTS and CDR2 as YDEGEE. With V trimmed by 4 bases and J by 4 bases, 7 bases remained unmatched. The CDR3 extends over 16 amino acids.

J is TRBJ2-7 and V is TRBV7-9, with TRBD1 matching over 7 bases. Losses at the gene ends were 6 bases for V and 3 bases for J; bases not matched to a gene: 2. The CDR3 loop spans 12 amino acids. CDR1 is SEHNR and CDR2 is FQNEAQ in the germline V gene (reference sequence). The CDR3 region is CASSQGDYEQYF. The CDR3 DNA reads TGTGCCAGCAGTCAGGGGGACTACGAGCAGTACTTC.

The genes are TRBV3-1 (or the pseudogene TRBV3-2) and TRBJ1-2; 9 nucleotides line up with TRBD1. The CDR3 sequence is 15 residues long. The J segment lost 2 bases and the V segment lost 3 bases, leaving 4 bases of the junction unmatched. Germline V gives CDR1 LGHDT, CDR2 YNNKEL (reference sequence). The CDR3 DNA is TGTGCCAGCAGCCATTTGGACAGGGGAAACTATGGCTACACCTTC. As protein: CASSHLDRGNYGYTF.

This chain links TRBV2 with TRBJ2-1, with D possibly being TRBD1 (6 bases). The CDR3 runs to 14 residues. Trimming pared 6 bases from V and 0 bases from J, leaving 9 bases between. Germline values: CDR1 SNHLY, CDR2 FYNNEI. CDR3 nucleotide sequence: TGTGCCAGCAGAGACAGGAGCTCCTACAATGAGCAGTTCTTC. This translates into CASRDRSSYNEQFF.

The chain recombines TRBV5-1 with TRBJ2-1; 8 bases match TRBD2. Germline V gives CDR1 SGHRS, CDR2 YFSETQ. After removal of 2 bases from V and 2 bases from J, the junction contained 6 bases not matched to a gene. The CDR3 has 16 amino acids. For the CDR3, the DNA is TGCGCCAGCAGCTTCTCGGGACTAGGCACCTACAATGAGCAGTTCTTC. Translation gives CASSFSGLGTYNEQFF.

The chain joins TRBV5-1 to TRBJ2-7, with a possible D match to TRBD1 (6 bases). Looked up from germline, CDR1 is SGHRS and CDR2 is YFSETQ. Deletions cut 4 bases from V and 3 bases from J, with 17 bases between. CDR3 length: 15 amino acids. This CDR3 is CASSRLTGKGYEQYF. The CDR3 DNA follows: TGCGCCAGCAGCCGTCTGACAGGAAAAGGCTACGAGCAGTACTTC.

This clone was detected a few times. The chain links TRBV12-3 or TRBV12-4 to TRBJ2-2; a weak D match, TRBD2 (5 bases). Deletions cut 5 bases from V and 4 bases from J, with 8 bases between. There are 13 residues in the CDR3. CDR3 DNA: TGTGCCAGCAGTAGAGGGTCCACCGGGGAGCTGTTTTTT. Translation: CASSRGSTGELFF.

The chain uses TRBV7-9 and TRBJ2-1, with 7 nucleotides matching TRBD2. With V trimmed by 5 bases and J by 1 base, 5 bases remained unmatched. Germline lookup yields CDR1 SEHNR and CDR2 FQNEAQ (reference sequence). There are 15 residues in the CDR3. CDR3 protein: CASSLSGSSYNEQFF. The CDR3 DNA is TGTGCCAGCAGCCTTAGCGGGTCGTCCTACAATGAGCAGTTCTTC.